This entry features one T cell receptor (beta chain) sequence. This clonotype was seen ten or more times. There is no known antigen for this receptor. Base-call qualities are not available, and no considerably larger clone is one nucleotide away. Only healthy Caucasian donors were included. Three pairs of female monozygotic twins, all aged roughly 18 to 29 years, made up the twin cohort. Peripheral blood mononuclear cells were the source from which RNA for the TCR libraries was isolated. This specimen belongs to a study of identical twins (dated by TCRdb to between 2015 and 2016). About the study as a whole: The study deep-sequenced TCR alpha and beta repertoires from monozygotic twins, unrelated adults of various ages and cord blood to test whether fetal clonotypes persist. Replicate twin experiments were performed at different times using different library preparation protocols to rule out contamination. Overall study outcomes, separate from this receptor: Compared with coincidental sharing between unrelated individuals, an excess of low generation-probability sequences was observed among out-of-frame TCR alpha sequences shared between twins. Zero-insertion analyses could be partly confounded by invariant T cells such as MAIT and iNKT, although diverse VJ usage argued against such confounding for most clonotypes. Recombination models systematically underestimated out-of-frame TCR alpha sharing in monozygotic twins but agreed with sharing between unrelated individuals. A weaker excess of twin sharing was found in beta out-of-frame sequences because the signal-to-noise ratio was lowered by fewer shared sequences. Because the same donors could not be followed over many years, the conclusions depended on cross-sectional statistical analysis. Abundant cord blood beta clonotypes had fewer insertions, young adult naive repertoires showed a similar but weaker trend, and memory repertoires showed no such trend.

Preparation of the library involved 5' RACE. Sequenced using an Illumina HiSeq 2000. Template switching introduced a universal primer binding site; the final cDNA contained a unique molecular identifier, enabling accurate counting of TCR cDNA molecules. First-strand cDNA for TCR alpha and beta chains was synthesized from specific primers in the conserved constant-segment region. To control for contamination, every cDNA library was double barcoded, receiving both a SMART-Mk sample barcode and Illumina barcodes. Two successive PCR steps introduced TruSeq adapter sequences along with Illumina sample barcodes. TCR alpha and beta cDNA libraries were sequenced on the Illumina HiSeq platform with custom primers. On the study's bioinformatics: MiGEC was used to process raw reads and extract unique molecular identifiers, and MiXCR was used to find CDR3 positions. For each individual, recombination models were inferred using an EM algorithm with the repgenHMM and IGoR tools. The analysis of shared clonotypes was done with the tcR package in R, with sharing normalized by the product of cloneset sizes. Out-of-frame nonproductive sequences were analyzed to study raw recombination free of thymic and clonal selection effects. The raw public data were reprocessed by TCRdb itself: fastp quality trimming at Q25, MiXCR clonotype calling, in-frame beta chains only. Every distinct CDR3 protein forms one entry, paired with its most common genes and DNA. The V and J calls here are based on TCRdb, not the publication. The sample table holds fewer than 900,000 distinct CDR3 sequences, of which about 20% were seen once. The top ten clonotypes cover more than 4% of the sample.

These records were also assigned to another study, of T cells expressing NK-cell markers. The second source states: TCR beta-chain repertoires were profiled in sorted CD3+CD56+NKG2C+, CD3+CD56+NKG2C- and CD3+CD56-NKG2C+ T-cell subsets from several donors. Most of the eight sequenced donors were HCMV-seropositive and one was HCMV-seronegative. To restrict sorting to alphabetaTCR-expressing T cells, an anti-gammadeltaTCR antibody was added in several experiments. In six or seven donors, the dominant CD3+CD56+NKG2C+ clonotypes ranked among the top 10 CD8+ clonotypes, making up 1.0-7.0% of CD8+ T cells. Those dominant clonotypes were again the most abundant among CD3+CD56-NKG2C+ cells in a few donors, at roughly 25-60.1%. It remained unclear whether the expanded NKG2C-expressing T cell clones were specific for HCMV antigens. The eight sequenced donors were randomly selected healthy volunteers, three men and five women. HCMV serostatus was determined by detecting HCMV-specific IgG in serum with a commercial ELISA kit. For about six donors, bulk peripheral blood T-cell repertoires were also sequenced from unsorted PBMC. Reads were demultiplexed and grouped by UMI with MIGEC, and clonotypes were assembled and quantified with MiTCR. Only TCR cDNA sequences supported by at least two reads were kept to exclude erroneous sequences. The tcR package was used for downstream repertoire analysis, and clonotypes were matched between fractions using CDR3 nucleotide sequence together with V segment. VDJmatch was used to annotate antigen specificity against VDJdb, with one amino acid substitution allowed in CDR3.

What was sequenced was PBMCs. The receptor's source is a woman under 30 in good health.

The bases are TGTGCCAGCAGTTTCGCCCTACAGGGGTATACTGGCTACACCTTC. This sequence encodes CASSFALQGYTGYTF. The receptor chain draws on TRBV12-3 or TRBV12-4 and TRBJ1-2; 7 junctional bases match TRBD1. The CDR3 numbers 15 residues from cysteine through phenylalanine. Just CDR3 DNA is preserved here, 45 bases in frame from base 1. At the junction V is shortened by 3 bases and J by 7 bases; bases outside the gene matches: 11.